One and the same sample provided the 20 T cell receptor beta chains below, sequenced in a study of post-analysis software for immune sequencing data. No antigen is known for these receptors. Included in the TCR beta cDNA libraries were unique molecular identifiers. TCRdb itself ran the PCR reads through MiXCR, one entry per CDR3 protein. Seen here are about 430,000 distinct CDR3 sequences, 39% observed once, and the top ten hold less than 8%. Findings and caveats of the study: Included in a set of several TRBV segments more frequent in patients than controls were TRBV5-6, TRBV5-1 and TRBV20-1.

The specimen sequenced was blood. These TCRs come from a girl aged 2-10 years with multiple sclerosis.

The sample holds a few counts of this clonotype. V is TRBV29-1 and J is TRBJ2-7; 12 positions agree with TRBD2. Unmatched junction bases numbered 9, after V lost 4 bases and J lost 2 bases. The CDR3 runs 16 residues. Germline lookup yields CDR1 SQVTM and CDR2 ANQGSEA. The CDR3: CSVGSPLAGGPYEQYF. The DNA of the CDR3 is TGCAGCGTTGGGTCCCCACTAGCGGGGGGACCCTACGAGCAGTACTTC.

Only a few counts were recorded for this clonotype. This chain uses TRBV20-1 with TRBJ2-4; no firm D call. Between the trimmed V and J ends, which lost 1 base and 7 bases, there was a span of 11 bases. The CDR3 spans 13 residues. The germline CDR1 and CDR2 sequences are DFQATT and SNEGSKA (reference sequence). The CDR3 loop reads CSARAGSRNIQYF. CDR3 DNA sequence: TGCAGTGCTAGAGCTGGGTCCAGGAACATTCAGTACTTC.

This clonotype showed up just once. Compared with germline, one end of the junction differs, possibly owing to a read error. The CDR3 coding sequence is TGTGCCAACAGCCAGCGGGATATAGATACGCAGTATTTT. It translates to CANSQRDIDTQYF. The rearrangement joins TRBV4-2 to TRBJ2-3, with 7 bases matching TRBD2. CDR3 size: 13 residues. CDR1 and CDR2 (germline): LGHNA, YNFKEQ.

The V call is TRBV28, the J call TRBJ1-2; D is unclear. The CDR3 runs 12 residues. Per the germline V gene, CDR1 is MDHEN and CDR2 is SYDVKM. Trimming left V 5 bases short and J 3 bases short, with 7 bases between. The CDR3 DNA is TGTGCCAGCAGTAACCGGGACTATGGCTACACCTTC. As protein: CASSNRDYGYTF.

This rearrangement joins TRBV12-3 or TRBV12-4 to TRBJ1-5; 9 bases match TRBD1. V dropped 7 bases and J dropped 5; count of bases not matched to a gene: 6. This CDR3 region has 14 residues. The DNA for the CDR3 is TGTGCCAGCACCACCGGGACAGGGTATCAGCCCCAGCATTTT. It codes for CASTTGTGYQPQHF.

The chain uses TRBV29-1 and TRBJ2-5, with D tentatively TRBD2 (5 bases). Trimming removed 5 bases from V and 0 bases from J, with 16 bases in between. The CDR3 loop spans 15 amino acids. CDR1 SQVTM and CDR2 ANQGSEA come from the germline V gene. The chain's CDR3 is CSVQWESKYQETQYF. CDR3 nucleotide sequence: TGCAGCGTTCAGTGGGAGTCGAAGTACCAAGAGACCCAGTACTTC. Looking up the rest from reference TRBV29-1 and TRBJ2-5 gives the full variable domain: SAVISQKPSRDICQRGTSLTIQCQVDSQVTMMFWYRQQPGQSLTLIATANQGSEATYESGFVIDKFPISRPNLTFSTLTVSNMSPEDSSIYLCSVQWESKYQETQYFGPGTRLLVL.

CDR3 in DNA: TGTGCCATCAGTGAGGGGGACAGGGGGCTCTCCTACGAGCAGTACTTC. It yields the protein CAISEGDRGLSYEQYF. The J gene is TRBJ2-7, the V gene TRBV10-3; 12 positions agree with TRBD1. The J segment lost 0 bases and the V segment lost 2 bases, leaving 2 bases of the junction unmatched. Germline CDR1 reads ENHRY; CDR2 reads SYGVKD. This CDR3 contains 16 residues.

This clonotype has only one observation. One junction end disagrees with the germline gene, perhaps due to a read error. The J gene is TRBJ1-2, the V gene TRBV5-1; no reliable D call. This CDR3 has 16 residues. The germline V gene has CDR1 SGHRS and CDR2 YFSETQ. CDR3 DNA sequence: TGCGCCAGCAGCTTGTCTTGGCAGATATCTAACTATGGCTACGCCTTC. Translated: CASSLSWQISNYGYAF.

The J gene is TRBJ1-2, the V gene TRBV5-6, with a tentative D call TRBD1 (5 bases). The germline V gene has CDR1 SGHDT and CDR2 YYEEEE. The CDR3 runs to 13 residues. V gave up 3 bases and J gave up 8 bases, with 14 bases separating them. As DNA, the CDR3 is TGTGCCAGCAGCTCCGGAGGAGGGGAAGGCTACACCTTC. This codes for CASSSGGGEGYTF.

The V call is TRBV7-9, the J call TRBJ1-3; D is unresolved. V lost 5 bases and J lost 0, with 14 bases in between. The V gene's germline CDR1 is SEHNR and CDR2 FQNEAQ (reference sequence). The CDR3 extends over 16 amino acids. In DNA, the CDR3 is TGTGCCAGCAGCCCCGTGTGGGCCAGCTCTGGAAACACCATATATTTT. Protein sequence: CASSPVWASSGNTIYF.

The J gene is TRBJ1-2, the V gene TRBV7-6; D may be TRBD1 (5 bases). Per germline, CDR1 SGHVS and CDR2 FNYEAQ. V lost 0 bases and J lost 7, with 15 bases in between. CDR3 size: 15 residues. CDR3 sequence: CASSLARSGYAGYTF. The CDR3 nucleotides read TGTGCCAGCAGCTTAGCGAGGTCAGGGTATGCTGGCTACACCTTC.

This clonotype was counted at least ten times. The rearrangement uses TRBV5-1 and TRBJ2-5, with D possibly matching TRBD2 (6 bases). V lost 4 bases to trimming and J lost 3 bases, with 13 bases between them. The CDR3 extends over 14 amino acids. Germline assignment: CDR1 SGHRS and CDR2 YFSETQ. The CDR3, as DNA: TGCGCCAGCAGCCTCACTAGCCAGGAAGAGACCCAGTACTTC. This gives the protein CASSLTSQEETQYF.

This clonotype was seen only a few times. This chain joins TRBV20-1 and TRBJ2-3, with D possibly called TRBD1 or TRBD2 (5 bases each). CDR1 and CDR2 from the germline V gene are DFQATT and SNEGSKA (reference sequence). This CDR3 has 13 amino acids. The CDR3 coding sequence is TGCAGCCCCTATTGGGCCGGGGCGGATACGCAGTATTTT. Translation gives CSPYWAGADTQYF.

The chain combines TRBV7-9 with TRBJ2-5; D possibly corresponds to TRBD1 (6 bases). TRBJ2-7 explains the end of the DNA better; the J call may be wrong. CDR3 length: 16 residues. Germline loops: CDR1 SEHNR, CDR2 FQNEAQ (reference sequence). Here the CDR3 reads CASSLGPGAGTYEQYF. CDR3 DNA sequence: TGTGCCAGCAGCTTAGGTCCAGGGGCCGGAACCTACGAGCAGTACTTC.

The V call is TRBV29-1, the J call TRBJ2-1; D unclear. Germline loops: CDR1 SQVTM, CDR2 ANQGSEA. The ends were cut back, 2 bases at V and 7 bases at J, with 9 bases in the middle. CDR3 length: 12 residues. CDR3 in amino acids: CSVEKDINEQFF. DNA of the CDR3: TGCAGCGTTGAAAAGGATATAAATGAGCAGTTCTTC.

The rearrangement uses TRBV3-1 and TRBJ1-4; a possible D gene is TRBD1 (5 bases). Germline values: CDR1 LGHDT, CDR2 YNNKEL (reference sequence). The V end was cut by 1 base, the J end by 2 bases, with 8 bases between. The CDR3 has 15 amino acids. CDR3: CASSQVQGTNEKLFF. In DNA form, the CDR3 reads TGTGCCAGCAGCCAAGTTCAGGGCACTAATGAAAAACTGTTTTTT.

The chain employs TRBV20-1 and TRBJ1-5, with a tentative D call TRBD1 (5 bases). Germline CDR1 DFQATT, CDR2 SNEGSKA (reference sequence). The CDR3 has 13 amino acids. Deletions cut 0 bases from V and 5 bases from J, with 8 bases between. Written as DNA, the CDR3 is TGCAGTGCTAGAGAGACAGTTTATCAGCCCCAGCATTTT. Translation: CSARETVYQPQHF.

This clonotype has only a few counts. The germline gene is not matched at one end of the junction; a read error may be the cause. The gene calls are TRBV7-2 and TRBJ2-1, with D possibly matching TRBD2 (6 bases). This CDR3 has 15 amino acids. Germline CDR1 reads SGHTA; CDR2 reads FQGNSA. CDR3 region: CASSLATFSYNEQFF. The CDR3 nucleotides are TGTGCCAGCAGCCTAGCGACCTTCTCCTACAATGAGCAGTTCTTC.

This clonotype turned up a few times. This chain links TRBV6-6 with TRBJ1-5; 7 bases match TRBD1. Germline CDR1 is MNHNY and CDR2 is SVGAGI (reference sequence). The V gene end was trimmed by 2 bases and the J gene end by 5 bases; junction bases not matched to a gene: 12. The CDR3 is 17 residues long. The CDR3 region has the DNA TGTGCCAGCAGTTACGCGACTCAGGGGGAGGTAGATCAGCCCCAGCATTTT. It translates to CASSYATQGEVDQPQHF.

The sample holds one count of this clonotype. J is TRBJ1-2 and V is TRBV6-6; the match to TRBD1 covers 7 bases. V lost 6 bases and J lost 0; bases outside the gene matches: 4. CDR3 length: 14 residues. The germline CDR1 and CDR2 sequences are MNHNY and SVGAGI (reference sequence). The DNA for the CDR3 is TGTGCCAGCAGAACGGGACAGACTAACTATGGCTACACCTTC. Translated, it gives CASRTGQTNYGYTF.